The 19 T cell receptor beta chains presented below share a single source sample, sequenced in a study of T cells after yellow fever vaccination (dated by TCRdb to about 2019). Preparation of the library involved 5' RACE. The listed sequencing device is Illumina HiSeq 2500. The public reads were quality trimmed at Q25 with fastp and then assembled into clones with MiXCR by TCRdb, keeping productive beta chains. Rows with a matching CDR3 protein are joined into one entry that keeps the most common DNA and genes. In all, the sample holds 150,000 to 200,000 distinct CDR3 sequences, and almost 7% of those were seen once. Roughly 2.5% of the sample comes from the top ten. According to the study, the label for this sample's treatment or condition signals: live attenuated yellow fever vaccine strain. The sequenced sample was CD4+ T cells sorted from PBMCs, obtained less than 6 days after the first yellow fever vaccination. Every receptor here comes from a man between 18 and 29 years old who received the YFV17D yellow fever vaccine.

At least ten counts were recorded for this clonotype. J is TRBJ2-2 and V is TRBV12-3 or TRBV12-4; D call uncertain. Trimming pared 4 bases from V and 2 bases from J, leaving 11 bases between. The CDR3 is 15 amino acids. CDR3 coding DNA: TGTGCCAGCAGTTCCGACCAAGCCAACACCGGGGAGCTGTTTTTT. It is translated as CASSSDQANTGELFF.

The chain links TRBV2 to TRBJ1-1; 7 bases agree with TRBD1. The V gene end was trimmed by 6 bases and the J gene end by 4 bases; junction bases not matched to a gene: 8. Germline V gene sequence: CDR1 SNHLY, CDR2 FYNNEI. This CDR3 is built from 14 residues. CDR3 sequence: CASRGLRDSTEAFF. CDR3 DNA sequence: TGTGCCAGCAGGGGGCTCCGGGACAGCACTGAAGCTTTCTTT.

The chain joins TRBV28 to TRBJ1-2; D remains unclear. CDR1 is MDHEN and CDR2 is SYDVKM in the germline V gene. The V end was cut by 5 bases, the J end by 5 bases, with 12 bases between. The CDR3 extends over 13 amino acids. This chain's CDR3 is CASSLGWGYGYTF. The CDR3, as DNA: TGTGCCAGCAGTCTCGGGTGGGGATATGGCTACACCTTC.

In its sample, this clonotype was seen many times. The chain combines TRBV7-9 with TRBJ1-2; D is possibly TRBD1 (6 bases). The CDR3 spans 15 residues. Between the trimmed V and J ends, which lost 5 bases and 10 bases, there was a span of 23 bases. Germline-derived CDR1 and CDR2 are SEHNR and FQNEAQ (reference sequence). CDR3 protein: CASSAHRDTGRFYTF. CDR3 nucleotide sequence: TGTGCCAGCAGCGCACACCGGGACACCGGGCGCTTCTACACCTTC. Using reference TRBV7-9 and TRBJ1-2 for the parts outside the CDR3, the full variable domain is DTGVSQNPRHKITKRGQNVTFRCDPISEHNRLYWYRQTLGQGPEFLTYFQNEAQLEKSRLLSDRFSAERPKGSFSTLEIQRTEQGDSAMYLCASSAHRDTGRFYTFGSGTRLTVV.

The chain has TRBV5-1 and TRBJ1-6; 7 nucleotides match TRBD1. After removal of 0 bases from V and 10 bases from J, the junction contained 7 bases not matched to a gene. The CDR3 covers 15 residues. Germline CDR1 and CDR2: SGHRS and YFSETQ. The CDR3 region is CASSLEEGAGSPLHF. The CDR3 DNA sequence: TGCGCCAGCAGCTTGGAAGAGGGGGCGGGATCACCCCTCCACTTT.

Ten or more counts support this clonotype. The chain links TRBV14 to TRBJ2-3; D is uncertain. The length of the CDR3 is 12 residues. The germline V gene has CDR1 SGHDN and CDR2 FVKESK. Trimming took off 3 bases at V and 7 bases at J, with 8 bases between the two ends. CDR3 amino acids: CASSQGSYTQYF. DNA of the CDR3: TGTGCCAGCAGCCAGGGTTCCTATACGCAGTATTTT.

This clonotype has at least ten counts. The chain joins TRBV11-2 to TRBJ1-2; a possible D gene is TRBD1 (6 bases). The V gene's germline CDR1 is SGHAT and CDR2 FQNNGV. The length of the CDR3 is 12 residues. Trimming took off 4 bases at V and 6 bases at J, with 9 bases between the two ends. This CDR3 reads CASSWAGDGYTF. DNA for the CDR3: TGTGCCAGCAGCTGGGCAGGGGATGGCTACACCTTC. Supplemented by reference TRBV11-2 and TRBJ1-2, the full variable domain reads EAGVAQSPRYKIIEKRQSVAFWCNPISGHATLYWYQQILGQGPKLLIQFQNNGVVDDSQLPKDRFSAERLKGVDSTLKIQPAKLEDSAVYLCASSWAGDGYTFGSGTRLTVV.

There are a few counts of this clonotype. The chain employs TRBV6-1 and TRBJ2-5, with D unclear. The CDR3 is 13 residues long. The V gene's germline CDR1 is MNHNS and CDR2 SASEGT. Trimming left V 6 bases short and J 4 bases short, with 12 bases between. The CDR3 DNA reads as TGTGCCAGCAGCCGCCGGTGGGGAGAGACCCAGTACTTC. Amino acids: CASSRRWGETQYF.

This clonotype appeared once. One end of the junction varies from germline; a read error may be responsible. The CDR3 spells CSSSQLARGETQYF. CDR3 DNA: TGTTCCAGCAGCCAACTAGCGCGGGGAGAGACCCAGTACTTC. The J gene is TRBJ2-5, the V gene TRBV7-2; 7 positions agree with TRBD2. The germline gives CDR1 SGHTA, CDR2 FQGNSA. This CDR3 has 14 amino acids.

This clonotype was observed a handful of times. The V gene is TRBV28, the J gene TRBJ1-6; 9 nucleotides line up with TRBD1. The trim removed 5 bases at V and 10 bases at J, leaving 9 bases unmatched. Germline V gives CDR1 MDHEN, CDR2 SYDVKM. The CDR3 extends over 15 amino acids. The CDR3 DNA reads TGTGCCAGCAGTAACGGACAGGGGCTCGGCTCACCCCTCCACTTT. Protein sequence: CASSNGQGLGSPLHF.

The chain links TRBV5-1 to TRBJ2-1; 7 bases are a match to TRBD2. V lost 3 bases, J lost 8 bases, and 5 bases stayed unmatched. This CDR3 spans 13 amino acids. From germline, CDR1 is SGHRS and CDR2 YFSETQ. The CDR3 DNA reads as TGCGCCAGCAGCTGGGGGGGATCCTATGAGCAGTTCTTC. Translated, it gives CASSWGGSYEQFF.

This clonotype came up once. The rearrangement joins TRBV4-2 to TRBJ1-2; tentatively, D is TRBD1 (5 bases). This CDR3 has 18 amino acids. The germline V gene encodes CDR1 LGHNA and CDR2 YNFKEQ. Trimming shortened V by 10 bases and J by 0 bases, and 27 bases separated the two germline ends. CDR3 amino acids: CAIGPGPTGTGSNYGYTF. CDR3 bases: TGTGCCATCGGCCCCGGGCCCACCGGGACTGGATCTAACTATGGCTACACCTTC.

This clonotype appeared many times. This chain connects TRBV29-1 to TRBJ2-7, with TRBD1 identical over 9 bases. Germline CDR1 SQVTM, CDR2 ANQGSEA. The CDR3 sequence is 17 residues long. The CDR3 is CSASSGTFTGQGNEQYF. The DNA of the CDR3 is TGCAGTGCCTCCTCCGGAACTTTTACGGGACAGGGTAACGAGCAGTACTTC.

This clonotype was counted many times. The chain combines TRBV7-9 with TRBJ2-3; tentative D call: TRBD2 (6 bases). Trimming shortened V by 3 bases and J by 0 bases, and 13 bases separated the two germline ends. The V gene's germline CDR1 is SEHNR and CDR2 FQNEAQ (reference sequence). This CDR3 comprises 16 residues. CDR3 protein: CASSLSLATSTDTQYF. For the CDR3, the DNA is TGTGCCAGCAGCTTGTCCCTAGCGACCAGCACAGATACGCAGTATTTT.

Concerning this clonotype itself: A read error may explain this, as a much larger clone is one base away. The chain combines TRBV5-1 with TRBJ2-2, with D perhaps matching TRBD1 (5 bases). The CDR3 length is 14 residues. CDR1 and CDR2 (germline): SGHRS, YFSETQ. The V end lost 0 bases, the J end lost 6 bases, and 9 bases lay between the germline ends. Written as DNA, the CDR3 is TGCGCCAGCAGCTTGGATCGGACACCCGGGGAGCTGTTTTTT. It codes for CASSLDRTPGELFF.

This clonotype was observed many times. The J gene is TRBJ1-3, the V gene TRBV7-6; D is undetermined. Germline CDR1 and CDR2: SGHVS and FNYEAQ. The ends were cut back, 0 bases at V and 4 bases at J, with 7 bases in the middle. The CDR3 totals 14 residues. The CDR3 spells CASSLAGYGNTIYF. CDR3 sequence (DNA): TGTGCCAGCAGCTTAGCAGGGTACGGAAACACCATATATTTT.

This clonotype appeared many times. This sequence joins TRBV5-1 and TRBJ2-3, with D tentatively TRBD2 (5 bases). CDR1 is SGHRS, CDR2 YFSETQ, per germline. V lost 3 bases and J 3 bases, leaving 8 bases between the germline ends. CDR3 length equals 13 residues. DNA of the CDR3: TGCGCCAGCAGCTCAACGGGGACAGATACGCAGTATTTT. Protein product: CASSSTGTDTQYF.

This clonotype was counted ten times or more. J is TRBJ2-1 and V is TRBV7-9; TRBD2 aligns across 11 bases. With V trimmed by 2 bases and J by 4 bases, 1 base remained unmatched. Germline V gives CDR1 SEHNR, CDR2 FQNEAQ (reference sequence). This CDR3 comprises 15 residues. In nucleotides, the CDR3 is TGTGCCAGCAGCTTACGGACTAGCGGGTACAATGAGCAGTTCTTC. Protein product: CASSLRTSGYNEQFF. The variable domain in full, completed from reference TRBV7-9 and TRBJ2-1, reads DTGVSQNPRHKITKRGQNVTFRCDPISEHNRLYWYRQTLGQGPEFLTYFQNEAQLEKSRLLSDRFSAERPKGSFSTLEIQRTEQGDSAMYLCASSLRTSGYNEQFFGPGTRLTVL.

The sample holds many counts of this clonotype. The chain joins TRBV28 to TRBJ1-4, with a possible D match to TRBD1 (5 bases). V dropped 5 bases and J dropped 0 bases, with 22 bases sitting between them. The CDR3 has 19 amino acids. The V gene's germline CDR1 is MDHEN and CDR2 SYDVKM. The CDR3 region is CASSPTEWGRKATNEKLFF. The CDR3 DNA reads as TGTGCCAGCAGTCCGACAGAGTGGGGGAGGAAGGCAACTAATGAAAAACTGTTTTTT. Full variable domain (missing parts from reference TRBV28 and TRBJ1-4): DVKVTQSSRYLVKRTGEKVFLECVQDMDHENMFWYRQDPGLGLRLIYFSYDVKMKEKGDIPEGYSVSREKKERFSLILESASTNQTSMYLCASSPTEWGRKATNEKLFFGSGTQLSVL.